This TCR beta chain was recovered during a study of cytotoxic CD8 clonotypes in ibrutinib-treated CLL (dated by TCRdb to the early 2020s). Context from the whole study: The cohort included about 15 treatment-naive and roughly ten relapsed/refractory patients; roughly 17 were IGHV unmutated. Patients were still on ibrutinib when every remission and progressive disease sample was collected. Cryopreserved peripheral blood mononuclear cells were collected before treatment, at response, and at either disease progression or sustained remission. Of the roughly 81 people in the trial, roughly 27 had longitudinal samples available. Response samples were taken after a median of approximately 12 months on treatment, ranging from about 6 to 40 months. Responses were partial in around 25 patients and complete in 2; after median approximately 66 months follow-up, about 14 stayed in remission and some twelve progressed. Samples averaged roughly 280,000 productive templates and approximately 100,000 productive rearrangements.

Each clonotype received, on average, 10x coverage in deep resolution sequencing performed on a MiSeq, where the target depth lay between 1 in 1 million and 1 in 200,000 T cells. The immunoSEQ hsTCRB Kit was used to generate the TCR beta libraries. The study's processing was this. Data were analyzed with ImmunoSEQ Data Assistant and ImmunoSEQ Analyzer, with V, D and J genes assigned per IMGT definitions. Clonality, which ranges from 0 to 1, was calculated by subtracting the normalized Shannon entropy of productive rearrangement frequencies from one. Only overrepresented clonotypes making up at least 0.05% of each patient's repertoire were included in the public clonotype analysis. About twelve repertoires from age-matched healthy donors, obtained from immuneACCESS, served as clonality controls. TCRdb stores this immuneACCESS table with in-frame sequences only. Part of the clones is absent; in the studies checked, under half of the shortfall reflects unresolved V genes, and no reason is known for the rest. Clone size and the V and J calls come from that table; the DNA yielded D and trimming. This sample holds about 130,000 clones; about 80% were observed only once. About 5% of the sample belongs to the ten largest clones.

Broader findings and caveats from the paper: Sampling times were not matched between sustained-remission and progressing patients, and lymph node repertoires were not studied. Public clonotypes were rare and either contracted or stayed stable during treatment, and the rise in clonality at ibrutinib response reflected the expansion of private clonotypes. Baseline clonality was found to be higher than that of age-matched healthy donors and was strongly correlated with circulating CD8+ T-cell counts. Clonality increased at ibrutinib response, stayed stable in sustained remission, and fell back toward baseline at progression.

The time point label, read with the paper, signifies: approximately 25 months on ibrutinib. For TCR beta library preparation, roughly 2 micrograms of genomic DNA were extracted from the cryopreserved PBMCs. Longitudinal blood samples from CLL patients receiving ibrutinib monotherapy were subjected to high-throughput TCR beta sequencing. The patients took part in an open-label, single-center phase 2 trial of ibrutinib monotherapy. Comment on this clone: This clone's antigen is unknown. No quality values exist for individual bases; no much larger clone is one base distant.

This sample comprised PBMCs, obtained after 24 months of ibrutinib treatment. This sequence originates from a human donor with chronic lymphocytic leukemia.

DNA sequence: TGCAGTGCCCCTGGGACATCGGGAGCTTTCTTT. This is translated as CSAPGTSGAFF. The V and J genes are TRBV20-1 and TRBJ1-1, with TRBD1 as a weak D call on 6 bases. Spanning cysteine to phenylalanine, the CDR3 consists of 11 amino acids. The kept DNA is CDR3 alone, 33 bases in frame from the first base. The germline V gene (reference sequence) supplies CDR1 DFQATT and CDR2 SNEGSKA. The V end loses 6 bases and the J end loses 10 bases, and a stretch of 15 bases separates them.